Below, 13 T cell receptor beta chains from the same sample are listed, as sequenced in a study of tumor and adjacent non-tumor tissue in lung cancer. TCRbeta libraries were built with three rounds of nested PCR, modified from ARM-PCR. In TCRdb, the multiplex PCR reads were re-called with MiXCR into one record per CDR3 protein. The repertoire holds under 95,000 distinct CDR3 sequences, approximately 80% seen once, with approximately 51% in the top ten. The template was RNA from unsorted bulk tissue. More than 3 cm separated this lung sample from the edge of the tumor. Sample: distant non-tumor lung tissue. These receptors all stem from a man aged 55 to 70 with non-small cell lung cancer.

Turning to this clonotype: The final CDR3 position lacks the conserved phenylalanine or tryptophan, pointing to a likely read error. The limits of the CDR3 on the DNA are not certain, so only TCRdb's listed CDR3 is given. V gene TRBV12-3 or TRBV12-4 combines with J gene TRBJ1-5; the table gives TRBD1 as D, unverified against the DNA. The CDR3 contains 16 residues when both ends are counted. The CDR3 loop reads CASSLDRGRSNQPQHC.

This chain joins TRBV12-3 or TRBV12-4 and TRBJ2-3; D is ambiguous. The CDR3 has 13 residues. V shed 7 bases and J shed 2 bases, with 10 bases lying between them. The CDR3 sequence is CASNHVITDTQYF. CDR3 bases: TGTGCCAGCAACCACGTTATCACAGATACGCAGTATTTT.

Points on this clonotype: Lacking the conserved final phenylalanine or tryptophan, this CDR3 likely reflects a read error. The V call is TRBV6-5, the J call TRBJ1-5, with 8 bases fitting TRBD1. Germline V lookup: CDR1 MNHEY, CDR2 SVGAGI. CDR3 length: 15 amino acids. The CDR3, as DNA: TGTGCCAGCAGTTACAGTGGACAGGGCACTCAGTCCCAGCATTCT. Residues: CASSYSGQGTQSQHS.

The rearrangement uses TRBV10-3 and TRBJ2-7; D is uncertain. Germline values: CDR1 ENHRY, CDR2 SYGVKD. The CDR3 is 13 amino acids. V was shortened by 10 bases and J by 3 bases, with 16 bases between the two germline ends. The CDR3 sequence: CATWDAGRYEQYF. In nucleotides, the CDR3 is TGTGCCACCTGGGATGCAGGCCGCTACGAGCAGTACTTC.

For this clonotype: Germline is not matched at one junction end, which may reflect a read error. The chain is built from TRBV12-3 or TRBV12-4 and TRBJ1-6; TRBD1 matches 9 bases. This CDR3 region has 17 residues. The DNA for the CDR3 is TGTGCCAGCACCGAAGTAAGGACAGGGGTCTATAATTCACCCCTCCAATTT. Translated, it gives CASTEVRTGVYNSPLQF.

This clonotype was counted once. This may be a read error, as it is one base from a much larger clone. This CDR3 reads CANSLMGTGSIGEQFF. For the CDR3, the DNA is TGCGCCAACAGCTTGATGGGGACAGGGAGTATTGGTGAGCAGTTCTTC. This chain connects TRBV5-1 to TRBJ2-1, with 9 nucleotides matching TRBD1. The CDR3 sequence is 16 residues long. Germline assignment: CDR1 SGHRS and CDR2 YFSETQ. The whole variable domain, remainder taken from reference TRBV5-1 and TRBJ2-1, is KAGVTQTPRYLIKTRGQQVTLSCSPISGHRSVSWYQQTPGQGLQFLFEYFSETQRNKGNFPGRFSGRQFSNSRSEMNVSTLELGDSALYLCANSLMGTGSIGEQFFGPGTRLTVL.

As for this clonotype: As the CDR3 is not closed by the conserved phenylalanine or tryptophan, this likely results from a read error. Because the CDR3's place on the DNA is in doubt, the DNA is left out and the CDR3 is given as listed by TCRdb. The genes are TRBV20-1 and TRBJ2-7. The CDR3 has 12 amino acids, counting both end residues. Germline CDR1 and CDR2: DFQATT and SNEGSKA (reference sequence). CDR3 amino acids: CSASALTYEQYS.

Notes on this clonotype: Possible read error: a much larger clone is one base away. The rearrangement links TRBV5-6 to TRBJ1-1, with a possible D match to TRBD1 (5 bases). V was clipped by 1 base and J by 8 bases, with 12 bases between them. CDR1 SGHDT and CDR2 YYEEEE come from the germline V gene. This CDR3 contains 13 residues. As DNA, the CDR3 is TGTGCCAGCAGCTTGCATCGGGGGACCGAAGCTTTCTTT. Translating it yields CASSLHRGTEAFF.

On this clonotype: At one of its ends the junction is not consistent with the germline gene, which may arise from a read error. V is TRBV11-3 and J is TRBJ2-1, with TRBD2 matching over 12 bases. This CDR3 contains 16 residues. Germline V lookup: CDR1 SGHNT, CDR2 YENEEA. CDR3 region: CASSSLAGGTGNEQFF. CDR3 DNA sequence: TGTGCCAGCAGCTCCCTAGCGGGGGGGACGGGGAATGAGCAATTCTTC.

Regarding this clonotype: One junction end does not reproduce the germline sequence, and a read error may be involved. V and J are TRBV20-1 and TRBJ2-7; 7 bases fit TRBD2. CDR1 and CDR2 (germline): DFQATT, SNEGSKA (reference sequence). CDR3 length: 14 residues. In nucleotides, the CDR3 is TGCAGTGCTCTTGTTGGGACTAAGCTCTACGAGCAGAACTTC. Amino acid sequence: CSALVGTKLYEQNF.

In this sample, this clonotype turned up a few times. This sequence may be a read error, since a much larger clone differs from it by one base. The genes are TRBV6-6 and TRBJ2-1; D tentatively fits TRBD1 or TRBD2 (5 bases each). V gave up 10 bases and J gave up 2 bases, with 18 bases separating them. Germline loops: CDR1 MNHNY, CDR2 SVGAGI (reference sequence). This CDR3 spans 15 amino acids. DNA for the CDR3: TGTGCCAACAGAAACCGGGACGGGCCCTACAATGAGCAGTTCTTC. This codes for CANRNRDGPYNEQFF.

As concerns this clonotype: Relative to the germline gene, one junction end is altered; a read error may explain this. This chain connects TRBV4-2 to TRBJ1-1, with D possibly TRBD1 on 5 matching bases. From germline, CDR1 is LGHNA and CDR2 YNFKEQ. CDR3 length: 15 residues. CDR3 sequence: CASRQDVGRGLLAFF. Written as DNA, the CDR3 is TGTGCCAGCCGCCAAGATGTCGGGCGGGGACTGTTGGCTTTCTTT.

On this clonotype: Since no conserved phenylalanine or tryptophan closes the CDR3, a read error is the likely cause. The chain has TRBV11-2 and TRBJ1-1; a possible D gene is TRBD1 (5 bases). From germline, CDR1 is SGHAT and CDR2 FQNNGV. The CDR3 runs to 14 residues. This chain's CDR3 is CASSSVERGTEAFL. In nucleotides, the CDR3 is TGTGCCAGTAGCTCAGTCGAGAGGGGCACTGAAGCTTTCCTT.